Sequencing of this T cell receptor beta chain was carried out in a study of OX40 agonist ivuxolimab in advanced cancers. Turning to the study itself: Aged roughly 23 to 85 with a mean of 60 years, they were less than 90% male. Findings of the study overall: Among T cells, CD8+ cells averaged more expanded clones than CD4+ cells.

Some clones are missing from TCRdb's copy, which holds only in-frame ones; the method was immunoSEQ multiplex PCR. The sample includes about 58,000 clones, around four fifths of them seen just once. Per the germline V gene, CDR1 is MNHEY and CDR2 is SMNVEV (reference sequence). The CDR3 extends over 14 amino acids. The V and J ends lost 3 bases and 7 bases respectively, with 13 bases between them. As to this clone: Its antigen is unidentified.

This clonotype originated in an adult with an advanced solid tumor such as melanoma, head and neck, liver or kidney cancer. The chain uses TRBV27 and TRBJ2-1; D possibly matches TRBD1 or TRBD2 (5 bases each). This specimen consisted of CD4+ or CD8+ T cells sorted from blood, obtained in a trial of the OX40 agonist ivuxolimab. The CDR3 DNA sequence: TGTGCCAGCAGTTTTGGCAGGGTAGCGAATGAGCAGTTCTTC. It encodes CASSFGRVANEQFF.